The rows below give T cell receptor beta chains drawn from one sample of a study of beta chain features in type 1 diabetes. The data were produced by immunoSEQ multiplex PCR, yet TCRdb's version contains in-frame clones alone and is incomplete. The sample has about 340,000 clones, less than 10% seen once. Sequenced material: central memory CD4+ T cells from blood. These receptor sequences come from a woman between 18 and 30 years old in good health. The CDR3 runs from the conserved cysteine through the conserved F or W. Each record gives: V gene, J gene, D gene, clone size, CDR3 protein, CDR3 DNA. D genes are given only for firm matches. A clone size is listed for some rows: how often the clone was seen (once, few, many), or a class if it is expanded.

v_call: TRBV4-2
j_call: TRBJ1-2
d_call: TRBD1
clone_size: -
cdr3_aa: CASSSTGRNTYGYTF
cdr3_nt: TGTGCCAGCAGCTCGACAGGGAGGAACACCTATGGCTACACCTTC

v_call: TRBV5-1
j_call: TRBJ2-3
d_call: -
clone_size: -
cdr3_aa: CASSWGDSTDTQYF
cdr3_nt: TGCGCCAGCAGCTGGGGGGACAGCACAGATACGCAGTATTTT

v_call: TRBV7-3
j_call: TRBJ2-2
d_call: -
clone_size: -
cdr3_aa: CASSLLAAGPGELFF
cdr3_nt: TGTGCCAGCAGCTTATTGGCAGCTGGACCCGGGGAGCTGTTTTTT

v_call: TRBV9
j_call: TRBJ2-2
d_call: TRBD2
clone_size: few
cdr3_aa: CASSVVASGMTGELFF
cdr3_nt: TGTGCCAGCAGCGTAGTCGCTAGCGGGATGACCGGGGAGCTGTTTTTT

v_call: TRBV11-2
j_call: TRBJ2-2
d_call: -
clone_size: few
cdr3_aa: CASQDRANTGELFF
cdr3_nt: TGTGCATCTCAGGACAGAGCGAACACCGGGGAGCTGTTTTTT

v_call: TRBV18
j_call: TRBJ2-7
d_call: -
clone_size: -
cdr3_aa: CASSPPPGAGEQYF
cdr3_nt: TGTGCCAGCTCACCACCGCCAGGCGCGGGGGAGCAGTACTTC

v_call: TRBV27
j_call: TRBJ2-3
d_call: TRBD1
clone_size: -
cdr3_aa: CASSWGSGTGRNTQYF
cdr3_nt: TGTGCCAGCAGTTGGGGGTCCGGGACAGGGCGAAATACGCAGTATTTT

v_call: TRBV7-9
j_call: TRBJ2-1
d_call: -
clone_size: few
cdr3_aa: CASSLDLHRYNEQFF
cdr3_nt: TGTGCCAGCAGCTTAGATCTCCATCGCTACAATGAGCAGTTCTTC

v_call: TRBV4-1
j_call: TRBJ2-7
d_call: TRBD2
clone_size: few
cdr3_aa: CASSQSAGLGDGEQYF
cdr3_nt: TGCGCCAGCAGCCAATCGGCGGGACTAGGAGATGGCGAGCAGTACTTC

v_call: TRBV21-1
j_call: TRBJ2-3
d_call: -
clone_size: few
cdr3_aa: CASSPRLAGLVTDTQYF
cdr3_nt: TGTGCCAGCAGCCCCAGACTAGCGGGTTTGGTCACAGATACGCAGTATTTT

v_call: TRBV6-5
j_call: TRBJ2-1
d_call: -
clone_size: few
cdr3_aa: CAIGQEWNEQFF
cdr3_nt: TGTGCCATCGGCCAAGAGTGGAATGAGCAGTTCTTC

v_call: TRBV7-3
j_call: TRBJ2-1
d_call: -
clone_size: -
cdr3_aa: CASSLTSSLAGMDYNEQFF
cdr3_nt: TGTGCCAGCAGCTTAACGAGTTCTCTGGCGGGCATGGATTACAATGAGCAGTTCTTC

v_call: TRBV6-1
j_call: TRBJ1-1
d_call: -
clone_size: few
cdr3_aa: CASSDRTSGNTEAFF
cdr3_nt: TGTGCCAGCAGTGATAGGACATCGGGGAACACTGAAGCTTTCTTT

v_call: TRBV7-9
j_call: TRBJ2-1
d_call: -
clone_size: -
cdr3_aa: CASSSSFEDEQFF
cdr3_nt: TGTGCCAGCAGTTCAAGTTTCGAGGATGAGCAGTTCTTC

v_call: TRBV5-4
j_call: TRBJ1-2
d_call: -
clone_size: few
cdr3_aa: CASSQDGNFRYTF
cdr3_nt: TGTGCCAGCAGCCAAGATGGCAACTTTCGCTACACCTTC

v_call: TRBV11-2
j_call: TRBJ2-4
d_call: TRBD2
clone_size: few
cdr3_aa: CASSFTAGALANIQYF
cdr3_nt: TGTGCCAGCAGCTTTACGGCGGGAGCATTAGCAAACATTCAGTACTTC

v_call: TRBV6-5
j_call: TRBJ1-1
d_call: -
clone_size: few
cdr3_aa: CASSYAPGSPNTEAFF
cdr3_nt: TGTGCCAGCAGTTACGCTCCAGGGTCCCCAAACACTGAAGCTTTCTTT

v_call: TRBV7-9
j_call: TRBJ2-3
d_call: TRBD1
clone_size: -
cdr3_aa: CASSSQQGNTQYF
cdr3_nt: TGTGCCAGCAGCTCACAACAGGGGAATACGCAGTATTTT

v_call: TRBV27
j_call: TRBJ2-1
d_call: TRBD1
clone_size: few
cdr3_aa: CASSFLEGTGPYNEQFF
cdr3_nt: TGTGCCAGCAGTTTTCTCGAAGGGACAGGCCCCTACAATGAGCAGTTCTTC

v_call: TRBV29-1
j_call: TRBJ2-3
d_call: TRBD1
clone_size: -
cdr3_aa: CSARNRGSTDTQYF
cdr3_nt: TGCAGCGCCAGAAACAGGGGAAGCACAGATACGCAGTATTTT

v_call: TRBV19
j_call: TRBJ1-5
d_call: -
clone_size: -
cdr3_aa: CASSIRGDQPQHF
cdr3_nt: TGTGCCAGTAGTATTCGGGGAGATCAGCCCCAGCATTTT

v_call: TRBV2
j_call: TRBJ2-1
d_call: -
clone_size: few
cdr3_aa: CASKVTSYEQFF
cdr3_nt: TGTGCCAGCAAGGTTACTAGCTATGAGCAGTTCTTC

v_call: TRBV25-1
j_call: TRBJ2-2
d_call: -
clone_size: few
cdr3_aa: CASSSGPTNTGELFF
cdr3_nt: TGTGCCAGCAGTTCGGGACCAACGAACACCGGGGAGCTGTTTTTT

v_call: TRBV19
j_call: TRBJ2-2
d_call: -
clone_size: few
cdr3_aa: CASSMLGPRSARELFF
cdr3_nt: TGTGCCAGTAGTATGCTGGGTCCCCGATCAGCGAGAGAGCTGTTTTTT

v_call: TRBV27
j_call: TRBJ2-2
d_call: TRBD2
clone_size: -
cdr3_aa: CASSLLASGSVGELFF
cdr3_nt: TGTGCCAGCAGTTTGTTGGCTAGCGGGAGTGTCGGGGAGCTGTTTTTT

v_call: TRBV9
j_call: TRBJ2-7
d_call: TRBD1
clone_size: many
cdr3_aa: CASSPQGQSSYEQYF
cdr3_nt: TGTGCCAGCAGCCCTCAGGGACAGAGCTCCTACGAGCAGTACTTC

v_call: TRBV7-2
j_call: TRBJ2-5
d_call: TRBD2
clone_size: few
cdr3_aa: CASSLFGGREETQYF
cdr3_nt: TGTGCCAGCAGCTTATTTGGCGGGAGGGAAGAGACCCAGTACTTC

v_call: TRBV9
j_call: TRBJ2-2
d_call: -
clone_size: few
cdr3_aa: CASSVWGGELFF
cdr3_nt: TGTGCCAGCAGCGTTTGGGGCGGGGAGCTGTTTTTT

v_call: TRBV6-5
j_call: TRBJ2-1
d_call: -
clone_size: -
cdr3_aa: CASSYKAAFVLKQFF
cdr3_nt: TGTGCCAGCAGTTATAAGGCAGCCTTCGTGTTGAAGCAGTTCTTC

v_call: TRBV25-1
j_call: TRBJ1-2
d_call: -
clone_size: few
cdr3_aa: CASSAQAAHGYTF
cdr3_nt: TGTGCCAGCAGTGCTCAGGCGGCCCATGGCTACACCTTC

v_call: TRBV18
j_call: TRBJ1-1
d_call: -
clone_size: few
cdr3_aa: CASSPQGLREAFF
cdr3_nt: TGTGCCAGCTCACCACAGGGGTTGAGGGAAGCTTTCTTT

v_call: TRBV9
j_call: TRBJ2-3
d_call: -
clone_size: -
cdr3_aa: CASSVGGKGITDTQYF
cdr3_nt: TGTGCCAGCAGCGTAGGGGGCAAGGGGATCACAGATACGCAGTATTTT

v_call: TRBV20-1
j_call: TRBJ2-5
d_call: -
clone_size: -
cdr3_aa: CSASFGETQYF
cdr3_nt: TGCAGTGCTAGTTTTGGGGAGACCCAGTACTTC

v_call: TRBV5-1
j_call: TRBJ2-5
d_call: -
clone_size: -
cdr3_aa: CASSLAQGRGETQYF
cdr3_nt: TGCGCCAGCAGCTTGGCCCAGGGTAGGGGAGAGACCCAGTACTTC

v_call: TRBV5-1
j_call: TRBJ2-1
d_call: TRBD1
clone_size: few
cdr3_aa: CASSPTSGTGGLEQFF
cdr3_nt: TGCGCCAGCAGCCCAACCTCCGGGACAGGGGGCCTTGAGCAGTTCTTC

v_call: TRBV7-8
j_call: TRBJ2-7
d_call: TRBD2
clone_size: few
cdr3_aa: CASSWSGSSYEQYF
cdr3_nt: TGTGCCAGCAGCTGGAGCGGGAGCTCCTACGAGCAGTACTTC

v_call: TRBV14
j_call: TRBJ1-4
d_call: TRBD1
clone_size: -
cdr3_aa: CASSQVFDRAEKLFF
cdr3_nt: TGTGCCAGCAGCCAAGTCTTCGACAGGGCTGAAAAACTGTTTTTT

v_call: TRBV28
j_call: TRBJ1-5
d_call: -
clone_size: -
cdr3_aa: CASSLSVQGQPQHF
cdr3_nt: TGTGCCAGCAGTTTATCTGTGCAAGGTCAGCCCCAGCATTTT

v_call: TRBV9
j_call: TRBJ2-5
d_call: -
clone_size: -
cdr3_aa: CASSAPEGTQYF
cdr3_nt: TGTGCCAGCAGCGCCCCCGAGGGGACCCAGTACTTC

v_call: TRBV15
j_call: TRBJ2-3
d_call: -
clone_size: few
cdr3_aa: CATSRNRNTDTQYF
cdr3_nt: TGTGCCACCAGCAGAAACCGGAACACAGATACGCAGTATTTT

v_call: TRBV19
j_call: TRBJ2-7
d_call: -
clone_size: -
cdr3_aa: CASSRETGSYEQYF
cdr3_nt: TGTGCCAGTTCTCGCGAGACGGGATCCTACGAGCAGTACTTC